This TCR beta chain was recorded in a study of blood T cell repertoires in COVID-19. Germline CDR1 and CDR2: SGHRS and YFSETQ. Trimming pared 5 bases from V and 5 bases from J, leaving 22 bases between. The CDR3 has 16 residues. In its sample, this clone was seen a few times. Profiled with immunoSEQ multiplex PCR; TCRdb holds only in-frame clones, not every one. This sample carries about 30,000 clones, roughly nine tenths of them seen once, and the ten largest clones take roughly 8%. Sequenced material: peripheral blood. V usage is TRBV5-1 and J usage is TRBJ1-2; possibly TRBD1 for D (6 bases). This TCR was sampled from a man between 70 and 80 years old with active or convalescent COVID-19. The CDR3 region is CASRKYAQTGIYGYTF. The CDR3, as DNA: TGCGCCAGCAGGAAATACGCGCAAACAGGGATATATGGCTACACCTTC. The whole variable domain, filled in from reference TRBV5-1 and TRBJ1-2, reads KAGVTQTPRYLIKTRGQQVTLSCSPISGHRSVSWYQQTPGQGLQFLFEYFSETQRNKGNFPGRFSGRQFSNSRSEMNVSTLELGDSALYLCASRKYAQTGIYGYTFGSGTRLTVV.